The T cell receptor (beta chain) under discussion was sequenced for a study of T-cell reconstitution after alpha-beta-depleted transplantation in children. Study-wide results and caveats: At one year after transplant, newly produced T cells mostly accounted for T-cell counts and diversity. Some patients' high day-60 TCRbeta diversity was traced to surviving recipient T cells and thymic progenitors. Where alpha-beta T cells came from about two months after transplant was reportedly several hundred expanded graft clones.

Germline lookup yields CDR1 MNHEY and CDR2 SVGAGI. The CDR3 covers 14 residues. V dropped 0 bases and J dropped 8 bases, with 10 bases sitting between them. This clonotype was seen more than once but under ten times. Its antigen is not known. The authors prepared the TCRbeta library with unique molecular identifiers. One entry per CDR3 protein, called by TCRdb with MiXCR from the PCR reads. The table lists some 550,000 distinct CDR3 sequences, 23% of them singletons. The rearrangement uses TRBV6-5 and TRBJ1-4; no clear D. Material: PBMCs, mostly from graft donor cells, obtained 360 days after TCRalphabeta/CD19-depleted stem cell transplant. The clonotype originates from a boy younger than two who had a stem cell transplant for acute myeloid leukemia, so the T cells may come from the graft donor. In DNA, the CDR3 is TGTGCCAGCAGTTACTCGAAAAGGGCCGAAAAACTGTTTTTT. It translates to CASSYSKRAEKLFF.